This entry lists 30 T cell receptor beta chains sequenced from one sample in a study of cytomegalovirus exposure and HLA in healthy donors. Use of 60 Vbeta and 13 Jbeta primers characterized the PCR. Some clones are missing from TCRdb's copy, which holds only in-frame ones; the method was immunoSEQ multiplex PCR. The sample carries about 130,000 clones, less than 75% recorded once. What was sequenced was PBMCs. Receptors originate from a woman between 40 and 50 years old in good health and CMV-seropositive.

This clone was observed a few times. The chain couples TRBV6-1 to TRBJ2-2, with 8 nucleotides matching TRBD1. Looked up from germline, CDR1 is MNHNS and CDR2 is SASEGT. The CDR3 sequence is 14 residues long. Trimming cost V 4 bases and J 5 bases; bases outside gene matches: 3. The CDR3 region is CASSVTGGTGELFF. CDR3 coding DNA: TGTGCCAGCAGTGTCACAGGGGGAACCGGGGAGCTGTTTTTT.

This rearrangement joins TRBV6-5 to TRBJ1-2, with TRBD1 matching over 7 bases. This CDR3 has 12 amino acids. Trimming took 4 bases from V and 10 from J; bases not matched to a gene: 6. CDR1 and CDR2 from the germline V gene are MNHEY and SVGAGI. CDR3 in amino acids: CASSSSGQTYTF. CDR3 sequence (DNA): TGTGCCAGCAGTTCCTCGGGACAGACCTACACCTTC.

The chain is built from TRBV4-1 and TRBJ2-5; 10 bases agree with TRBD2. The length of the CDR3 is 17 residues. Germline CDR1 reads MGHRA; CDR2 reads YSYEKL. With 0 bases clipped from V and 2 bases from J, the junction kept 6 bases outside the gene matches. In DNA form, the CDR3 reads TGCGCCAGCAGCCAAGACCGTAGCGGGAGGACGCAAGAGACCCAGTACTTC. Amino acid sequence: CASSQDRSGRTQETQYF.

The CDR3 DNA sequence: TGTGCCAGTTGCCTTGGGTCGGGGGGTGGGCCCCAGCATTTT. It yields the protein CASCLGSGGGPQHF. The chain combines TRBV19 with TRBJ1-5; possible D gene TRBD1, 5 bases. Germline CDR1 reads LNHDA; CDR2 reads SQIVND (reference sequence). Trimming left V 8 bases short and J 9 bases short, with 20 bases between. The CDR3 consists of 14 residues.

In DNA form, the CDR3 reads TGTGCCAGCAGTGAATTAGCGGGGGGGCGAGAGACCCAGTACTTC. Its translation is CASSELAGGRETQYF. The chain has TRBV2 and TRBJ2-5; 11 bases line up with TRBD2. Germline V gene lookup returns CDR1 SNHLY and CDR2 FYNNEI. Trimming removed 2 bases from V and 4 bases from J; junction bases left unmatched: 3. The CDR3 sequence is 15 residues long. Filled out from reference TRBV2 and TRBJ2-5, the complete variable domain reads EPEVTQTPSHQVTQMGQEVILRCVPISNHLYFYWYRQILGQKVEFLVSFYNNEISEKSEIFDDQFSVERPDGSNFTLKIRSTKLEDSAMYFCASSELAGGRETQYFGPGTRLLVL.

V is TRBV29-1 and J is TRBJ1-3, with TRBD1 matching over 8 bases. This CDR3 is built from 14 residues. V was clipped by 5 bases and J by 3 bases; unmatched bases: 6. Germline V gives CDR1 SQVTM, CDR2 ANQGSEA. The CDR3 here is CSVRQGTSGNTIYF. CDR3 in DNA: TGCAGCGTTAGACAGGGGACAAGTGGAAACACCATATATTTT.

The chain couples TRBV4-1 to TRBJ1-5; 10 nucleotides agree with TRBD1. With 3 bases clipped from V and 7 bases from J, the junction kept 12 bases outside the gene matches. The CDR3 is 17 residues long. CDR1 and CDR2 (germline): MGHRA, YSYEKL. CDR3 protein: CASSHTAGTGVDQPQHF. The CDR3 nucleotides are TGCGCCAGCAGCCATACGGCCGGGACAGGGGTTGACCAGCCCCAGCATTTT.

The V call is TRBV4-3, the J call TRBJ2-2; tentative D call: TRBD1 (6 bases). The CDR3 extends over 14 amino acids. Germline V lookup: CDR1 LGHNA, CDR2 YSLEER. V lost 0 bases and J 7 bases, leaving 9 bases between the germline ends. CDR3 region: CASSQDQGIGELFF. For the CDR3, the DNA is TGCGCCAGCAGCCAAGATCAGGGGATCGGGGAGCTGTTTTTT.

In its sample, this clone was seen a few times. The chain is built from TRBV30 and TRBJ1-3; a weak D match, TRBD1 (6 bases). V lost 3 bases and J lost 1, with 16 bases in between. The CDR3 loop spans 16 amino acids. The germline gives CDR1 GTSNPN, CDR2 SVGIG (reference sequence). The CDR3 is CAWSPLRGLSGNTIYF. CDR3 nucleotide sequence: TGTGCCTGGAGCCCTCTTAGGGGGTTATCTGGAAACACCATATATTTT.

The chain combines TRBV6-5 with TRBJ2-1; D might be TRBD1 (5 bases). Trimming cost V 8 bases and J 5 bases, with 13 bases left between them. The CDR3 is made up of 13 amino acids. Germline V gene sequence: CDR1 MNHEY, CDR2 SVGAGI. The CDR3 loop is CASQPGINNEQFF. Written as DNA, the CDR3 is TGTGCCAGCCAGCCAGGGATAAACAATGAGCAGTTCTTC.

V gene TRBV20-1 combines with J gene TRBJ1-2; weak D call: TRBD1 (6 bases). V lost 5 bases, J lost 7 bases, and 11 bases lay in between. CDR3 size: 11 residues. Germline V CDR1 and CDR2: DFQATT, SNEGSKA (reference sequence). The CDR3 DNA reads TGCAGTGCTCAACAGGGAAGTGGCTACACCTTC. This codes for CSAQQGSGYTF.

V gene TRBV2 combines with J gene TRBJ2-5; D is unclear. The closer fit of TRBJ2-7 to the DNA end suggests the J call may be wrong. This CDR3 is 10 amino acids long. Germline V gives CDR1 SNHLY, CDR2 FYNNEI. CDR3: CASRSYEQYF. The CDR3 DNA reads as TGTGCCAGCAGGTCTTACGAGCAGTACTTC.

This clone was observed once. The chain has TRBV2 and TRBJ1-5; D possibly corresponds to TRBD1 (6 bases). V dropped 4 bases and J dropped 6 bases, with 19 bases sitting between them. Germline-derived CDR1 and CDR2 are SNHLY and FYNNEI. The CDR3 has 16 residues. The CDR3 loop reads CASSVGGGGAGQPQHF. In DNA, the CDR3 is TGTGCCAGCAGTGTCGGAGGCGGGGGGGCCGGTCAGCCCCAGCATTTT.

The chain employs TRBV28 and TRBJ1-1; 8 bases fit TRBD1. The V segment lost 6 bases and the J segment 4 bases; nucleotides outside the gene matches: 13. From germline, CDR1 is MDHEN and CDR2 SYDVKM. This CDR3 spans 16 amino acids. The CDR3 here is CASRLTSQGGRTEAFF. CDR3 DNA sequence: TGTGCCAGCAGACTTACCTCACAGGGGGGGCGCACTGAAGCTTTCTTT.

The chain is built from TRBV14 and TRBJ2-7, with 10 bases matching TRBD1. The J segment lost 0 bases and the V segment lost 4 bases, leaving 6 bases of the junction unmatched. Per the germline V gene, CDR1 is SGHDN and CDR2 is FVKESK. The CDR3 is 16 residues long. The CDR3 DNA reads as TGTGCCAGCAGCCGAGGGACAGGGGTCTACTCCTACGAGCAGTACTTC. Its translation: CASSRGTGVYSYEQYF.

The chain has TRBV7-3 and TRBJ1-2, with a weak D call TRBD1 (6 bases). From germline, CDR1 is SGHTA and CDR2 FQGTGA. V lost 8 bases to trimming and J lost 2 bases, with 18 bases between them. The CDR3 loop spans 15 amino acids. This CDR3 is CASGTGTPENYGYTF. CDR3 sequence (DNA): TGTGCCAGCGGGACCGGGACACCCGAAAACTATGGCTACACCTTC. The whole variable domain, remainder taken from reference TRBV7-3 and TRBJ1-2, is GAGVSQTPSNKVTEKGKYVELRCDPISGHTALYWYRQSLGQGPEFLIYFQGTGAADDSGLPNDRFFAVRPEGSVSTLKIQRTERGDSAVYLCASGTGTPENYGYTFGSGTRLTVV.

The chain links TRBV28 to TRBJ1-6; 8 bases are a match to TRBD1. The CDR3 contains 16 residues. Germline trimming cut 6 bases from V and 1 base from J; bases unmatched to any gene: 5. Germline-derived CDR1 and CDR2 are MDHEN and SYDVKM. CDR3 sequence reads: CASRPDRGSYNSPLHF. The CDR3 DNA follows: TGTGCCAGCAGACCTGACAGGGGTTCCTATAATTCACCCCTCCACTTT. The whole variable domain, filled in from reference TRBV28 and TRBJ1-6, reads DVKVTQSSRYLVKRTGEKVFLECVQDMDHENMFWYRQDPGLGLRLIYFSYDVKMKEKGDIPEGYSVSREKKERFSLILESASTNQTSMYLCASRPDRGSYNSPLHFGNGTRLTVT.

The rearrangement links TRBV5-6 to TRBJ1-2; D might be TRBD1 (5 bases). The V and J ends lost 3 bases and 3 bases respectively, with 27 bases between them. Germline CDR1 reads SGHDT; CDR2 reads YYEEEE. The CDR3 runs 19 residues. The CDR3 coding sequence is TGTGCCAGCAGCTCATTGTTCGCCGAGATCGGACATAGGGACTATGGCTACACCTTC. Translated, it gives CASSSLFAEIGHRDYGYTF.

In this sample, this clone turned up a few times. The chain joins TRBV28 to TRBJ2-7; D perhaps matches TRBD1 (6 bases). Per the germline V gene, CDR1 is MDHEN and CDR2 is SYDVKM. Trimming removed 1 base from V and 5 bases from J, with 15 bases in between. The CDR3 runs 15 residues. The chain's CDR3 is CASSLSGGSRDEQYF. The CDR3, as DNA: TGTGCCAGCAGTTTATCTGGGGGCTCGCGCGACGAGCAGTACTTC.

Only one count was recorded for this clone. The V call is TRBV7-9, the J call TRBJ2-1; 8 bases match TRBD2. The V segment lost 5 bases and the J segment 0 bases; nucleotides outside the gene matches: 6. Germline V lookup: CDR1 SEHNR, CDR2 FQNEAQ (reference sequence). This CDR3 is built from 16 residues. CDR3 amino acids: CASSRRGGSSYNEQFF. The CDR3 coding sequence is TGTGCCAGCAGCCGTCGCGGGGGGAGCTCCTACAATGAGCAGTTCTTC.

CDR3 sequence (DNA): TGCGCCAGCAGCTTGAGACAGGGAAAGGAAAAACTGTTTTTT. This translates into CASSLRQGKEKLFF. The J gene is TRBJ1-4, the V gene TRBV5-1; 7 bases map to TRBD1. The V segment lost 1 base and the J segment 8 bases; nucleotides outside the gene matches: 5. CDR3 length: 14 residues. Germline V gives CDR1 SGHRS, CDR2 YFSETQ.

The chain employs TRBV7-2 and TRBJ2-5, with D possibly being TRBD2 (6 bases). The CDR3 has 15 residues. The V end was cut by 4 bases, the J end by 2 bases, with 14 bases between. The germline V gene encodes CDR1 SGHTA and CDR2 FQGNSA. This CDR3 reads CASSSKRAKQETQYF. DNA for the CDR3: TGTGCCAGCAGCTCCAAGCGGGCAAAACAAGAGACCCAGTACTTC.

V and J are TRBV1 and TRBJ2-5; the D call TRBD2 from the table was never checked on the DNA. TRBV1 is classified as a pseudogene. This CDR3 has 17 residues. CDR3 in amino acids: CTSSQDTGLAGQETQYF. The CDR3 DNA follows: TGCACCAGCAGCCAAGATACCGGACTAGCGGGACAAGAGACCCAGTACTTC.

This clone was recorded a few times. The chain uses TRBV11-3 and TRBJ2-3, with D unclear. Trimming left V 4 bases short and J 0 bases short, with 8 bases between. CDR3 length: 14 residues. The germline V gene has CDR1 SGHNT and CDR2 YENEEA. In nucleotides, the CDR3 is TGTGCCAGCAGCTATGGCTTGAGCACAGATACGCAGTATTTT. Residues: CASSYGLSTDTQYF.

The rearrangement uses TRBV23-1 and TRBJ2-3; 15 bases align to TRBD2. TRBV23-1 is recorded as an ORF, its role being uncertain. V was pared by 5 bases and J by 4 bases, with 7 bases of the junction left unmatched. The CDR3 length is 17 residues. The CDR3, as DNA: TGCGCCAGCAGTGGACTAGCGGGAGGGCCTTCCCCAGATACGCAGTATTTT. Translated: CASSGLAGGPSPDTQYF.

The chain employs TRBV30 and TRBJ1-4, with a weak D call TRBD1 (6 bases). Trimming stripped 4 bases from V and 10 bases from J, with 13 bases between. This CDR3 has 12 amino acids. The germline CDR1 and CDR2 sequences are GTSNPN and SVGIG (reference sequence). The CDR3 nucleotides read TGTGCCTGGACTCCCAAAGGGGGAAAACTGTTTTTT. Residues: CAWTPKGGKLFF.

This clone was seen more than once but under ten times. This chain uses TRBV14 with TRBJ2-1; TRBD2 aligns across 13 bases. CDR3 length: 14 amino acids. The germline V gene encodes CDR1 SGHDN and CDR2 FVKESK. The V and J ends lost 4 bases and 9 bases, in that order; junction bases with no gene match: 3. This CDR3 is CASSLGLAGAEQFF. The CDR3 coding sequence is TGTGCCAGCAGCCTCGGACTAGCGGGAGCTGAGCAGTTCTTC.

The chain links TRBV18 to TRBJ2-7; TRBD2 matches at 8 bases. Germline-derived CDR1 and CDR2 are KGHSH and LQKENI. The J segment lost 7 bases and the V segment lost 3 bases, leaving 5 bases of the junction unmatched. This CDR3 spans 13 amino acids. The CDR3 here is CASSPGLAGEQYF. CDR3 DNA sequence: TGTGCCAGCTCACCCGGACTAGCAGGGGAGCAGTACTTC.

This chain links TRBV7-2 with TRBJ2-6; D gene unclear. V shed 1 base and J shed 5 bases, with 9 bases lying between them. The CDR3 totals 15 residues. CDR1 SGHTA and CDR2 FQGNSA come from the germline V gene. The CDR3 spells CASSLEHTRANVLTF. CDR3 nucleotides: TGTGCCAGCAGCTTAGAACATACGCGGGCCAACGTCCTGACTTTC.

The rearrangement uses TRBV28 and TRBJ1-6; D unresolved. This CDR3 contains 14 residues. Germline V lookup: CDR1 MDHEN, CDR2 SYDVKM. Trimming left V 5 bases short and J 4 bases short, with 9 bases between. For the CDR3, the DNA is TGTGCCAGCAGTCCTCAGGTGTATAATTCACCCCTCCACTTT. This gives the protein CASSPQVYNSPLHF.